Below are 30 T cell receptor beta chains sequenced from a single sample in a study of blood T cell repertoires in COVID-19. The method was immunoSEQ multiplex PCR; TCRdb's version includes in-frame clones alone and lacks a portion of them. The sample gives 70,000 or so clones, roughly 89% of which show up once; approximately 20% is in the top ten. What was sequenced was peripheral blood. These receptors originate from a woman older than 75 with acute or convalescent COVID-19.

V usage is TRBV6-5 and J usage is TRBJ1-2; tentative D call: TRBD1 (6 bases). The CDR3 is made up of 14 amino acids. Germline-derived CDR1 and CDR2 are MNHEY and SVGAGI. V was pared by 5 bases and J by 8 bases, with 18 bases between. The CDR3 coding sequence is TGTGCCAGCAGTCAGCCCACAGGGACGGGGGGCTACACCTTC. It translates to CASSQPTGTGGYTF.

The CDR3 bases are TGTGCCAGCAGTCCCACAGGGTACACTGAAGCTTTCTTT. Its protein product is CASSPTGYTEAFF. The V and J genes are TRBV11-3 and TRBJ1-1; tentatively, D is TRBD1 (6 bases). V was pared by 6 bases and J by 3 bases, with 11 bases between. The germline gives CDR1 SGHNT, CDR2 YENEEA. This CDR3 region has 13 residues.

V and J are TRBV24-1 and TRBJ2-6; tentative D call: TRBD2 (6 bases). This CDR3 is 15 amino acids long. The V gene lost 7 bases and the J gene lost 4 bases, with 13 bases spanning the gap. CDR1 is KGHDR, CDR2 SFDVKD, per germline. CDR3 nucleotides: TGTGCCACCAGCCTCGGGGGAGGCGGGGCCAACGTCCTGACTTTC. It codes for CATSLGGGGANVLTF.

The chain combines TRBV19 with TRBJ1-2, with D possibly being TRBD1 (6 bases). Trimming took off 5 bases at V and 7 bases at J, with 14 bases between the two ends. In germline, CDR1 is LNHDA, CDR2 SQIVND (reference sequence). CDR3 length equals 13 residues. The CDR3 bases are TGTGCCAGTAGTGTCGGACAGACGGGTGGCTACACCTTC. It translates to CASSVGQTGGYTF.

The V gene is TRBV6-5, the J gene TRBJ1-1, with D perhaps matching TRBD1 (5 bases). The CDR3 is 14 residues long. The V gene lost 8 bases and the J gene lost 1 base, with 14 bases spanning the gap. CDR1 and CDR2 from the germline V gene are MNHEY and SVGAGI. CDR3: CASPKVGGNTEAFF. The CDR3 DNA reads as TGTGCCAGCCCAAAAGTCGGGGGGAACACTGAAGCTTTCTTT.

This clone was observed once. The V gene is TRBV27, the J gene TRBJ2-2; the D gene is possibly TRBD2 (5 bases). Per the germline V gene, CDR1 is MNHEY and CDR2 is SMNVEV (reference sequence). The CDR3 loop spans 15 amino acids. The V end was cut by 8 bases, the J end by 0 bases, with 13 bases between. The CDR3 DNA sequence: TGTGCCAGCCGGGATCCCACCACGAACACCGGGGAGCTGTTTTTT. Its protein is CASRDPTTNTGELFF.

V usage is TRBV2 and J usage is TRBJ2-1; D might be TRBD2 (6 bases). V lost 5 bases and J 9 bases, leaving 8 bases between the germline ends. The CDR3 has 11 residues. Germline values: CDR1 SNHLY, CDR2 FYNNEI. CDR3 in amino acids: CASSLASEQFF. For the CDR3, the DNA is TGTGCCAGCAGTCTAGCGAGTGAGCAGTTCTTC.

CDR3 coding DNA: TGTGCCAGCAGATTTCGGGGGGGTTCTAACTATGGCTACACCTTC. It specifies CASRFRGGSNYGYTF. The chain uses TRBV6-5 and TRBJ1-2; TRBD1 might be the D (5 bases). The CDR3 has 15 amino acids. V was trimmed by 6 bases and J by 0 bases, leaving 14 bases between them. CDR1 and CDR2 (germline): MNHEY, SVGAGI.

The J gene is TRBJ1-6, the V gene TRBV2; 10 bases fit TRBD1. With 6 bases clipped from V and 10 bases from J, the junction kept 6 bases outside the gene matches. This CDR3 is built from 14 residues. Germline lookup yields CDR1 SNHLY and CDR2 FYNNEI. CDR3 loop: CASRGGTGDSPLHF. The DNA of the CDR3 is TGTGCCAGCAGGGGTGGGACAGGGGACTCACCCCTCCACTTT.

The chain joins TRBV5-4 to TRBJ2-3; 8 bases are a match to TRBD1. J was trimmed by 2 bases and V by 4 bases; bases with no gene match: 6. CDR1 and CDR2 (germline): SGHNT, YYREEE (reference sequence). The CDR3 loop spans 15 amino acids. The CDR3 region is CASSQRQGFTDTQYF. The CDR3 DNA reads as TGTGCCAGCAGCCAACGACAGGGGTTCACAGATACGCAGTATTTT.

This clone was seen only once. V and J are TRBV28 and TRBJ2-4, with D unresolved. Deletions cut 3 bases from V and 4 bases from J, with 4 bases between. Germline loops: CDR1 MDHEN, CDR2 SYDVKM. This CDR3 spans 12 amino acids. The CDR3 is CASSLLKNIQYF. The CDR3 nucleotides are TGTGCCAGCAGTTTGCTAAAAAACATTCAGTACTTC. The full variable domain, rest sourced from reference TRBV28 and TRBJ2-4, is DVKVTQSSRYLVKRTGEKVFLECVQDMDHENMFWYRQDPGLGLRLIYFSYDVKMKEKGDIPEGYSVSREKKERFSLILESASTNQTSMYLCASSLLKNIQYFGAGTRLSVL.

In its sample, this clone was seen once. The CDR3 here is CSAVRGYTF. CDR3 nucleotide sequence: TGCAGTGCCGTACGGGGCTACACCTTC. The chain combines TRBV20-1 with TRBJ1-2; D is unresolved. V lost 6 bases, J lost 8 bases, and 7 bases lay in between. CDR3 size: 9 residues. Germline V gene sequence: CDR1 DFQATT, CDR2 SNEGSKA (reference sequence).

The chain recombines TRBV5-8 with TRBJ2-3, with 7 positions matching TRBD2. J gave up 0 bases and V 2 bases, and 3 bases lay outside the gene matches. Per germline, CDR1 SGHTS and CDR2 YDEGEE. The CDR3 is 15 amino acids. For the CDR3, the DNA is TGTGCCAGCAGCTTAGCGGGGACTAGCACAGATACGCAGTATTTT. Its protein product is CASSLAGTSTDTQYF.

The chain joins TRBV19 to TRBJ1-2; 8 positions match TRBD1. This CDR3 region has 14 residues. Germline-derived CDR1 and CDR2 are LNHDA and SQIVND (reference sequence). After removal of 2 bases from V and 2 bases from J, the junction contained 1 base not matched to a gene. In DNA, the CDR3 is TGTGCCAGTAGTATAACAGGGGGAAACTATGGCTACACCTTC. Translating gives CASSITGGNYGYTF. Full variable domain (rest looked up from reference TRBV19 and TRBJ1-2): DGGITQSPKYLFRKEGQNVTLSCEQNLNHDAMYWYRQDPGQGLRLIYYSQIVNDFQKGDIAEGYSVSREKKESFPLTVTSAQKNPTAFYLCASSITGGNYGYTFGSGTRLTVV.

This chain connects TRBV2 to TRBJ1-5; 7 bases are a match to TRBD1. There are 14 residues in the CDR3. Unmatched junction bases numbered 6, after V lost 8 bases and J lost 2 bases. Per germline, CDR1 SNHLY and CDR2 FYNNEI. The CDR3: CASPRDSGNQPQHF. DNA of the CDR3: TGTGCCAGCCCTCGGGACAGCGGCAATCAGCCCCAGCATTTT. Full variable domain (rest looked up from reference TRBV2 and TRBJ1-5): EPEVTQTPSHQVTQMGQEVILRCVPISNHLYFYWYRQILGQKVEFLVSFYNNEISEKSEIFDDQFSVERPDGSNFTLKIRSTKLEDSAMYFCASPRDSGNQPQHFGDGTRLSIL.

This clone appeared once. The gene calls are TRBV18 and TRBJ1-5; possibly TRBD1 for D (6 bases). CDR1 is KGHSH, CDR2 LQKENI, per germline. This CDR3 is built from 14 residues. The ends were cut back, 9 bases at V and 5 bases at J, with 17 bases in the middle. CDR3 coding DNA: TGTGCCAGTTCCCCGACGGGGGGCGATCAGCCCCAGCATTTT. It yields the protein CASSPTGGDQPQHF. Using reference TRBV18 and TRBJ1-5 for the parts outside the CDR3, the full variable domain is NAGVMQNPRHLVRRRGQEARLRCSPMKGHSHVYWYRQLPEEGLKFMVYLQKENIIDESGMPKERFSAEFPKEGPSILRIQQVVRGDSAAYFCASSPTGGDQPQHFGDGTRLSIL.

This chain connects TRBV2 to TRBJ2-7; 8 nucleotides match TRBD1. There are 13 residues in the CDR3. CDR1 and CDR2 from the germline V gene are SNHLY and FYNNEI. V was clipped by 7 bases and J by 8 bases; unmatched bases: 10. This CDR3 is CASNWIDRGQQYF. As DNA, the CDR3 is TGTGCCAGCAACTGGATCGACAGGGGTCAGCAGTACTTC.

The chain links TRBV2 to TRBJ2-4; D gene uncertain. V lost 9 bases to trimming and J lost 5 bases, with 14 bases between them. The V gene's germline CDR1 is SNHLY and CDR2 FYNNEI. The CDR3 loop spans 13 amino acids. CDR3 in amino acids: CARYRVGQNIQYF. As DNA, the CDR3 is TGTGCCAGGTATCGGGTCGGTCAAAACATTCAGTACTTC.

The chain combines TRBV19 with TRBJ1-6; no firm D call. Trimming took 4 bases from V and 5 from J, leaving 12 bases between them. The CDR3 is made up of 15 amino acids. From germline, CDR1 is LNHDA and CDR2 SQIVND (reference sequence). The chain's CDR3 is CASSTRRPHNSPLHF. The DNA of the CDR3 is TGTGCCAGTAGTACCCGGAGGCCGCATAATTCACCCCTCCACTTT.

This chain joins TRBV4-1 and TRBJ2-3; 13 bases agree with TRBD2. CDR3 length: 15 amino acids. Germline V lookup: CDR1 MGHRA, CDR2 YSYEKL. The junction had 5 bases not matched to a gene; V was cut back by 6 bases and J by 5 bases. The CDR3 nucleotides read TGCGCCAGCAGTAGACTAGCGGGGGGCCTAGATACGCAGTATTTT. Translated, it gives CASSRLAGGLDTQYF.

V is TRBV6-2 or TRBV6-3 and J is TRBJ2-4; 8 positions match TRBD1. There are 13 residues in the CDR3. Germline V CDR1 and CDR2: MNHEY, SVGEGT. The V and J ends lost 5 bases and 12 bases, in that order; junction bases with no gene match: 9. CDR3 residues: CASSPADRVGQYF. In DNA form, the CDR3 reads TGTGCCAGCAGTCCGGCGGACAGGGTGGGTCAGTACTTC.

In DNA form, the CDR3 reads TGTGCCAGTACTCCTGGCAGTCTCGGGGAGACCCAGTACTTC. Residues: CASTPGSLGETQYF. The chain recombines TRBV19 with TRBJ2-5; D not certain. V was cut by 7 bases and J by 5 bases, with 17 bases left in between. CDR3 length: 14 residues. Germline V gene lookup returns CDR1 LNHDA and CDR2 SQIVND (reference sequence).

This clone was seen once. V is TRBV5-1 and J is TRBJ1-3; D gene ambiguous. The length of the CDR3 is 14 residues. In germline, CDR1 is SGHRS, CDR2 YFSETQ. Trimming removed 4 bases at V and 0 bases at J, with 8 bases between. The chain's CDR3 is CASSPGSSGNTIYF. CDR3 in DNA: TGCGCCAGCAGCCCGGGATCCTCTGGAAACACCATATATTTT.

V usage is TRBV5-4 and J usage is TRBJ1-4; D is uncertain. The CDR3 has 16 residues. Trimming took off 4 bases at V and 2 bases at J, with 15 bases between the two ends. Germline V lookup: CDR1 SGHNT, CDR2 YYREEE (reference sequence). The CDR3 reads CASSLRVGQTNEKLFF. CDR3 nucleotides: TGTGCCAGCAGCCTGAGGGTAGGGCAGACTAATGAAAAACTGTTTTTT.

V usage is TRBV3-1 (or the pseudogene TRBV3-2) and J usage is TRBJ2-7, with D tentatively TRBD1 (6 bases). The germline V and J ends were trimmed by 2 bases and 6 bases, with 11 bases remaining between them. This CDR3 comprises 13 residues. The germline gives CDR1 LGHDT, CDR2 YNNKEL (reference sequence). The CDR3 is CASSQRGRGEQYF. As DNA, the CDR3 is TGTGCCAGCAGCCAAAGGGGGAGAGGCGAGCAGTACTTC.

CDR3 region: CASSFQAGRADTQYF. DNA of the CDR3: TGCGCCAGCAGCTTTCAAGCGGGAAGGGCAGATACGCAGTATTTT. V usage is TRBV5-1 and J usage is TRBJ2-3; 7 bases line up with TRBD2. This CDR3 has 15 amino acids. Germline CDR1 reads SGHRS; CDR2 reads YFSETQ. V was clipped by 2 bases and J by 4 bases; unmatched bases: 7.

The rearrangement links TRBV28 to TRBJ2-5; 14 bases are shared with TRBD2. The CDR3 sequence is 16 residues long. The germline V gene encodes CDR1 MDHEN and CDR2 SYDVKM. V shed 5 bases and J 5 bases; nucleotides not matched to a gene: 7. In DNA, the CDR3 is TGTGCCAGCAGTCTAGGACTAGCGGGAGGCCAGGAGACCCAGTACTTC. Amino acid sequence: CASSLGLAGGQETQYF.

The CDR3 DNA reads TGCAGCGTTGTTGGGGGGACAGGGGGCCACGAGCAGTACTTC. It encodes CSVVGGTGGHEQYF. The chain employs TRBV29-1 and TRBJ2-7; 12 bases align to TRBD1. The CDR3 runs to 14 residues. Losses at the gene ends were 4 bases for V and 5 bases for J; bases not matched to a gene: 6. Germline-derived CDR1 and CDR2 are SQVTM and ANQGSEA.

The chain is built from TRBV28 and TRBJ2-2, with no clear D. Germline V gene lookup returns CDR1 MDHEN and CDR2 SYDVKM. V was pared by 8 bases and J by 4 bases, with 8 bases between. This CDR3 spans 12 amino acids. The DNA for the CDR3 is TGTGCCAGCTTCCGAGGCACCGGGGAGCTGTTTTTT. Its translation is CASFRGTGELFF. The full variable domain, completed using reference TRBV28 and TRBJ2-2, is DVKVTQSSRYLVKRTGEKVFLECVQDMDHENMFWYRQDPGLGLRLIYFSYDVKMKEKGDIPEGYSVSREKKERFSLILESASTNQTSMYLCASFRGTGELFFGEGSRLTVL.

The gene calls are TRBV6-6 and TRBJ1-3; D possibly corresponds to TRBD1 (5 bases). CDR3 size: 15 residues. CDR1 MNHNY and CDR2 SVGAGI come from the germline V gene (reference sequence). The V end lost 2 bases, the J end lost 1 base, and 9 bases lay between the germline ends. The CDR3 protein is CASSYGAISGNTIYF. The CDR3 DNA is TGTGCCAGCAGTTACGGGGCGATATCTGGAAACACCATATATTTT.